This T cell receptor (beta chain) was recorded in a study of cytomegalovirus exposure and HLA in healthy donors. Study-wide points: In an earlier analysis, about 87% or about 30%: the productive usage of most TCR beta V segments. Reports state that TCR beta sequences accurately predicted most subjects' HLA-A and HLA-B alleles.

The CDR3 length is 15 residues. Germline V gene sequence: CDR1 SEHNR, CDR2 FQNEAQ (reference sequence). Deletions cut 1 base from V and 3 bases from J, with 13 bases between. This clone showed up just a few times. Its antigen is still unknown. A multiplex PCR was run with 60 Vbeta primers and 13 Jbeta primers. Repertoires were generated with immunoSEQ multiplex PCR, while TCRdb's copy carries only in-frame clones and drops some. Among fewer than 200,000 clones listed, approximately 78% were seen once. This chain joins TRBV7-9 and TRBJ2-7, with D possibly being TRBD1 (6 bases). The source is a human donor in good health. Material: PBMCs. CDR3 DNA sequence: TGTGCCAGCAGCTTAGGCACAGGGTACGACTACGAGCAGTACTTC. This translates into CASSLGTGYDYEQYF.